This record looks at one T cell receptor (beta chain) sequence and its context. Measured with immunoSEQ multiplex PCR; TCRdb has only the in-frame clones, and not every one. Of about 1.5 million clones in the sample, roughly 98% are singletons; the top ten hold 0.4% to 0.45%. Naive CD4+ cells were CD45RA-selected; the remaining cells were memory. The data originate from a study of shared clonotypes between healthy human individuals. Trimming took 5 bases from V and 4 from J, leaving 17 bases between them. Germline CDR1 is LNHDA and CDR2 is SQIVND (reference sequence). The CDR3 contains 15 residues. The rearrangement uses TRBV19 and TRBJ1-1; D gene unclear. The TCR originated in a man aged 25-45 years in good health. Sequencing was done on a sample of naive CD4+ T cells sorted from blood. Specified subset: CD45RA+ positively selected. CDR3 DNA: TGTGCCAGTAGTCCCCCAGTCGTCGGCGTCACTGAAGCTTTCTTT. Amino acid sequence: CASSPPVVGVTEAFF.